This TCR beta chain appears in the sequencing data of a study of CD8 T cells in Susac syndrome. CD8+ and CD4+ T cells were negatively isolated; TEMRA cells were FACS-enriched. Reverse transcription of roughly 0.5 to 1 ug RNA used random hexamers. Multiplex immunoSEQ PCR targeted 54 Vbeta and 13 Jbeta TCR beta segments. TCRdb recomputed calls from the immunoSEQ multiplex PCR reads with MiXCR, one row per CDR3 protein. This table holds 120,000 or so distinct CDR3 sequences, over 90% found once. V was clipped by 2 bases and J by 2 bases, with 9 bases between them. The CDR3 covers 15 residues. Germline loops: CDR1 KGHSH, CDR2 LQKENI.

This sequence joins TRBV18 and TRBJ2-2, with D perhaps matching TRBD2 (5 bases). This TCR was sampled from a human donor in good health. The sequenced sample consisted of CD4+ T cells from PBMCs. The DNA for the CDR3 is TGTGCCAGCTCACCATTAGCGAGCAACACCGGGGAGCTGTTTTTT. Translating gives CASSPLASNTGELFF.